This entry concerns a single T cell receptor (beta chain). This specimen belongs to a study of T cell changes during pregnancy in multiple sclerosis. Here immunoSEQ multiplex PCR was the method, and the copy in TCRdb shows in-frame clones only, minus some. The profile shows under 75,000 clones, around 90% of them singletons. Specimen: CD4+ T cells from peripheral blood mononuclear cells, collected after pregnancy. The receptor was derived from a female donor with multiple sclerosis, enrolled in a pregnancy study.

DNA of the CDR3: TGTGCCAGCAGCTGGGACAGGTCGAACACTGAAGCTTTCTTT. Translation gives CASSWDRSNTEAFF. The chain links TRBV5-6 to TRBJ1-1; the match to TRBD1 covers 8 bases. This CDR3 is built from 14 residues. Germline trimming cut 3 bases from V and 1 base from J; bases unmatched to any gene: 2. Germline V gene sequence: CDR1 SGHDT, CDR2 YYEEEE.